The 31 T cell receptor beta chains presented below share a single source sample, sequenced in a study of Ad26.COV2.S vaccination and SARS-CoV-2 variants. Clones were read by immunoSEQ multiplex PCR, and TCRdb kept only the in-frame ones, dropping some. Of hundreds of thousands of clones listed, roughly four fifths are singletons. Treatment reported: over 15 received Ad26.COV2.S at low or high dose, single or two shots; a few received placebo; per-sample allocation not given. The samples date from day 63 after the first vaccine or placebo injection. Material: peripheral blood, obtained in a trial of Ad26.COV2.S vaccine versus placebo. The receptors stem from a person aged 18-60 years who received the Ad26.COV2.S COVID-19 vaccine or a placebo.

The rearrangement uses TRBV29-1 and TRBJ1-2; 12 bases are a match to TRBD1. Germline-derived CDR1 and CDR2 are SQVTM and ANQGSEA. This CDR3 is built from 14 residues. J lost 6 bases, V lost 5 bases, and 7 bases had no gene match. The CDR3 reads CSVRGQGAGHGYTF. The CDR3 coding sequence is TGCAGCGTTAGGGGACAGGGGGCTGGACATGGCTACACCTTC.

The J gene is TRBJ1-1, the V gene TRBV5-8; D is perhaps TRBD1 (5 bases). The CDR3 sequence is 14 residues long. Trimming stripped 4 bases from V and 0 bases from J, with 10 bases between. The germline CDR1 and CDR2 sequences are SGHTS and YDEGEE. The DNA for the CDR3 is TGTGCCAGCAGCACGGGACGGATGAACACTGAAGCTTTCTTT. Protein: CASSTGRMNTEAFF.

The genes are TRBV7-9 and TRBJ2-3; 12 bases line up with TRBD2. V gave up 5 bases and J gave up 0 bases; unmatched junction bases: 9. The CDR3 covers 18 residues. Germline V gene sequence: CDR1 SEHNR, CDR2 FQNEAQ (reference sequence). The CDR3 loop reads CASSDRTSGDTSTDTQYF. The CDR3 bases are TGTGCCAGCAGCGACAGGACTAGCGGGGATACTAGCACAGATACGCAGTATTTT.

This clone occurred once. V gene TRBV19 combines with J gene TRBJ2-3; D possibly corresponds to TRBD1 (5 bases). CDR1 is LNHDA, CDR2 SQIVND, per germline (reference sequence). The CDR3 sequence is 13 residues long. V lost 11 bases, J lost 0 bases, and 12 bases lay in between. The CDR3 is CALTDSSTDTQYF. The DNA of the CDR3 is TGTGCCCTTACAGACAGTAGCACAGATACGCAGTATTTT.

The rearrangement links TRBV25-1 to TRBJ1-3; no firm D call. The CDR3 spans 15 residues. V lost 3 bases to trimming and J lost 0 bases, with 9 bases between them. Germline-derived CDR1 and CDR2 are MGHDK and SYGVNS. This CDR3 reads CASSDVYTSGNTIYF. The CDR3 bases are TGTGCCAGCAGTGACGTTTATACCTCTGGAAACACCATATATTTT.

This chain joins TRBV19 and TRBJ2-1, with D unclear. Per the germline V gene, CDR1 is LNHDA and CDR2 is SQIVND (reference sequence). CDR3 length: 14 amino acids. The V and J ends lost 5 bases and 6 bases respectively, with 14 bases between them. CDR3 residues: CASSPSFLFNEQFF. The CDR3, as DNA: TGTGCCAGTAGTCCCTCCTTCCTATTCAATGAGCAGTTCTTC.

V gene TRBV7-9 combines with J gene TRBJ2-2; unclear D gene. Germline assignment: CDR1 SEHNR and CDR2 FQNEAQ (reference sequence). The CDR3 spans 14 residues. V shed 4 bases and J shed 1 base, with 7 bases lying between them. As DNA, the CDR3 is TGTGCCAGCAGCTCCCTTGGGAACACCGGGGAGCTGTTTTTT. Translated: CASSSLGNTGELFF. Variable domain in full (rest from reference TRBV7-9 and TRBJ2-2): DTGVSQNPRHKITKRGQNVTFRCDPISEHNRLYWYRQTLGQGPEFLTYFQNEAQLEKSRLLSDRFSAERPKGSFSTLEIQRTEQGDSAMYLCASSSLGNTGELFFGEGSRLTVL.

The chain links TRBV4-1 to TRBJ2-5, with D maybe TRBD1 (5 bases). The CDR3 has 17 residues. Germline V lookup: CDR1 MGHRA, CDR2 YSYEKL. V dropped 0 bases and J dropped 4 bases, with 18 bases sitting between them. CDR3 in amino acids: CASSQEGLPRRGETQYF. The CDR3 region has the DNA TGCGCCAGCAGCCAAGAAGGTTTGCCTAGAAGGGGAGAGACCCAGTACTTC.

The count of this clone is one. The rearrangement uses TRBV6-2 or TRBV6-3 and TRBJ1-1, with TRBD1 matching 7 bases. The J segment lost 7 bases and the V segment lost 6 bases, leaving 8 bases of the junction unmatched. Germline V gives CDR1 MNHEY, CDR2 SVGEGT. The CDR3 runs to 13 residues. The CDR3 coding sequence is TGTGCCAGCAGCCTAGACAGGGCCGTTGAAGCTTTCTTT. It yields the protein CASSLDRAVEAFF.

This clone was detected a few times. V usage is TRBV10-3 and J usage is TRBJ1-5; D possibly corresponds to TRBD1 (6 bases). Germline V lookup: CDR1 ENHRY, CDR2 SYGVKD. V gave up 4 bases and J gave up 6 bases, with 16 bases separating them. The CDR3 has 15 residues. Here the CDR3 reads CAISGAGDASQPQHF. For the CDR3, the DNA is TGTGCCATCAGTGGAGCAGGGGATGCCAGTCAGCCCCAGCATTTT.

The chain is built from TRBV5-1 and TRBJ2-4; a possible D gene is TRBD1 (7 bases). This CDR3 region has 15 residues. Germline V gene lookup returns CDR1 SGHRS and CDR2 YFSETQ. Trimming took off 1 base at V and 8 bases at J, with 16 bases between the two ends. CDR3 amino acids: CASSLYGRGADIQYF. DNA of the CDR3: TGCGCCAGCAGCTTGTACGGCAGGGGGGCGGACATTCAGTACTTC. Complete variable domain (other parts from reference TRBV5-1 and TRBJ2-4): KAGVTQTPRYLIKTRGQQVTLSCSPISGHRSVSWYQQTPGQGLQFLFEYFSETQRNKGNFPGRFSGRQFSNSRSEMNVSTLELGDSALYLCASSLYGRGADIQYFGAGTRLSVL.

The chain uses TRBV11-3 and TRBJ2-1; no clear D gene. CDR1 and CDR2 (germline): SGHNT, YENEEA. This CDR3 is built from 12 residues. Trimming shortened V by 5 bases and J by 4 bases, and 6 bases separated the two germline ends. CDR3 in amino acids: CASSEIYNEQFF. In DNA, the CDR3 is TGTGCCAGCAGCGAAATTTACAATGAGCAGTTCTTC.

The rearrangement uses TRBV2 and TRBJ1-2; D uncertain. Germline V CDR1 and CDR2: SNHLY, FYNNEI. Trimming pared 6 bases from V and 6 bases from J, leaving 14 bases between. This CDR3 is built from 13 residues. The CDR3 sequence: CASSLRPGDGYTF. CDR3 bases: TGTGCCAGCAGCCTAAGGCCCGGGGATGGCTACACCTTC.

Only one count was recorded for this clone. The V gene is TRBV28, the J gene TRBJ2-7; D is perhaps TRBD1 or TRBD2 (6 bases each). V lost 7 bases and J lost 9, with 22 bases in between. This CDR3 comprises 14 residues. The germline V gene encodes CDR1 MDHEN and CDR2 SYDVKM. The chain's CDR3 is CASIRGGLSRGQYF. The CDR3 DNA reads TGTGCCAGCATTAGAGGGGGACTCTCTCGAGGGCAGTACTTC.

This chain joins TRBV7-2 and TRBJ1-1; D might be TRBD1 (6 bases). V lost 1 base to trimming and J lost 1 base, with 13 bases between them. From germline, CDR1 is SGHTA and CDR2 FQGNSA. There are 16 residues in the CDR3. The CDR3 protein is CASSLGGPFWNTEAFF. For the CDR3, the DNA is TGTGCCAGCAGCTTAGGGGGGCCCTTTTGGAACACTGAAGCTTTCTTT.

V and J are TRBV6-5 and TRBJ2-1, with D perhaps TRBD1 (6 bases). Trimming left V 4 bases short and J 4 bases short, with 14 bases between. Germline V lookup: CDR1 MNHEY, CDR2 SVGAGI. The CDR3 length is 15 residues. The CDR3 spells CASSSRTVSYNEQFF. The CDR3 DNA reads TGTGCCAGCAGTTCCCGGACAGTCTCGTACAATGAGCAGTTCTTC.

This chain connects TRBV11-2 to TRBJ2-7; D might be TRBD1 or TRBD2, each matching 5 bases. The CDR3 is 13 residues long. Trimming shortened V by 5 bases and J by 3 bases, and 11 bases separated the two germline ends. Germline CDR1 SGHAT, CDR2 FQNNGV. CDR3 region: CASSTRDGYEQYF. In DNA, the CDR3 is TGTGCCAGCAGCACCCGGGACGGCTACGAGCAGTACTTC.

The rearrangement joins TRBV6-2 or TRBV6-3 to TRBJ2-5; 7 bases align to TRBD2. V dropped 2 bases and J dropped 1; count of bases not matched to a gene: 4. The CDR3 is 15 amino acids. Germline V gene lookup returns CDR1 MNHEY and CDR2 SVGEGT. Here the CDR3 DNA reads TGTGCCAGCAGTTACGAGCGGGACCCCCAAGAGACCCAGTACTTC. The encoded protein is CASSYERDPQETQYF.

This sequence joins TRBV5-1 and TRBJ2-5, with a tentative D call TRBD1 (5 bases). CDR1 and CDR2 (germline): SGHRS, YFSETQ. This CDR3 spans 14 amino acids. V was shortened by 4 bases and J by 5 bases, with 15 bases between the two germline ends. This CDR3 is CASSQNSRQETQYF. The DNA of the CDR3 is TGCGCCAGCAGCCAAAACTCTCGACAGGAGACCCAGTACTTC.

V is TRBV19 and J is TRBJ2-7, with D perhaps TRBD2 (5 bases). Germline V gene lookup returns CDR1 LNHDA and CDR2 SQIVND (reference sequence). The CDR3 length is 15 residues. V dropped 4 bases and J dropped 0 bases, with 13 bases sitting between them. CDR3 region: CASSKAGLSSYEQYF. CDR3 coding DNA: TGTGCCAGTAGTAAGGCGGGCCTTAGCTCCTACGAGCAGTACTTC.

This clone was observed a handful of times. The genes are TRBV12-3 or TRBV12-4 and TRBJ1-5; no definite D call. Trimming stripped 5 bases from V and 5 bases from J, with 10 bases between. The CDR3 has 13 amino acids. Here the CDR3 reads CASSQDGYQPQHF. In DNA form, the CDR3 reads TGTGCCAGCAGTCAGGACGGGTATCAGCCCCAGCATTTT.

This chain uses TRBV19 with TRBJ2-7; D possibly corresponds to TRBD2 (5 bases). The V end was cut by 10 bases, the J end by 4 bases, with 11 bases between. This CDR3 has 11 residues. Looked up from germline, CDR1 is LNHDA and CDR2 is SQIVND (reference sequence). The CDR3 reads CATKRRYEQYF. The CDR3 DNA reads as TGTGCCACCAAGCGGAGGTACGAGCAGTACTTC.

The V call is TRBV9, the J call TRBJ2-7, with 9 bases fitting TRBD2. The V gene end was trimmed by 0 bases and the J gene end by 3 bases; junction bases not matched to a gene: 4. This CDR3 spans 15 amino acids. Germline assignment: CDR1 SGDLS and CDR2 YYNGEE. This chain's CDR3 is CASSVGVSGGYEQYF. The CDR3 DNA is TGTGCCAGCAGCGTAGGGGTTAGCGGGGGCTACGAGCAGTACTTC.

The rearrangement uses TRBV6-2 or TRBV6-3 and TRBJ2-7, with D perhaps TRBD2 (5 bases). The CDR3 spans 15 residues. Trimming removed 5 bases from V and 2 bases from J, with 16 bases in between. Germline-derived CDR1 and CDR2 are MNHEY and SVGEGT. CDR3 in DNA: TGTGCCAGCAGTGCCCGCCCGACTACAACCTACGAGCAGTACTTC. Protein: CASSARPTTTYEQYF.

J is TRBJ2-7 and V is TRBV10-1; the D is unclear. Per germline, CDR1 WNHNN and CDR2 SYGVQD (reference sequence). The CDR3 sequence is 13 residues long. Trimming left V 4 bases short and J 2 bases short, with 9 bases between. CDR3 loop: CASSVTATYEQYF. Here the CDR3 DNA reads TGCGCCAGCAGTGTGACCGCCACCTACGAGCAGTACTTC.

The V call is TRBV7-9, the J call TRBJ2-2; TRBD1 matches at 9 bases. The CDR3 extends over 16 amino acids. Losses at the gene ends were 5 bases for V and 2 bases for J; bases not matched to a gene: 6. CDR1 and CDR2 (germline): SEHNR, FQNEAQ (reference sequence). The CDR3 spells CASSGWTGANTGELFF. CDR3 DNA sequence: TGTGCCAGCAGCGGGTGGACAGGGGCCAACACCGGGGAGCTGTTTTTT.

This sequence joins TRBV7-7 and TRBJ2-3; TRBD2 aligns across 13 bases. CDR1 is SSHAT, CDR2 FNYEAQ, per germline (reference sequence). V was pared by 4 bases and J by 1 base, with 2 bases of the junction left unmatched. The CDR3 covers 16 residues. CDR3 protein: CASSYGLAGGTDTQYF. CDR3 nucleotide sequence: TGTGCCAGCAGCTACGGACTAGCGGGGGGCACAGATACGCAGTATTTT.

This clone was seen only once. V gene TRBV23-1 combines with J gene TRBJ1-6; D unclear. TRBV23-1 belongs to the ORF category, with a function that is uncertain. There are 18 residues in the CDR3. V lost 0 bases and J 3 bases, leaving 15 bases between the germline ends. CDR3: CASSQSSSDVYYNSPLHF. Here the CDR3 DNA reads TGCGCCAGCAGTCAATCGTCGTCGGACGTATACTATAATTCACCCCTCCACTTT.

The J gene is TRBJ2-5, the V gene TRBV2, with TRBD2 as a possible D gene (6 bases). V was shortened by 5 bases and J by 4 bases, with 14 bases between the two germline ends. Germline V lookup: CDR1 SNHLY, CDR2 FYNNEI. The CDR3 extends over 14 amino acids. The CDR3 nucleotides read TGTGCCAGCAGTTCGGACTTGGGGGGAGAGACCCAGTACTTC. It yields the protein CASSSDLGGETQYF.

The chain employs TRBV11-2 and TRBJ1-1, with a weak D call TRBD1 (6 bases). This CDR3 has 14 amino acids. With 3 bases removed from V and 7 bases from J, the gap between germline ends came to 15 bases. Germline lookup yields CDR1 SGHAT and CDR2 FQNNGV. The CDR3 sequence: CASSLRGNPGEAFF. The CDR3 DNA sequence: TGTGCCAGCAGCTTGAGGGGGAATCCCGGTGAAGCTTTCTTT.

This clone showed up just a few times. V and J are TRBV5-1 and TRBJ1-1; 7 nucleotides line up with TRBD1. V shed 4 bases, J shed 7 bases, and the junction held 10 bases outside the gene matches. CDR1 and CDR2 (germline): SGHRS, YFSETQ. The CDR3 is made up of 14 amino acids. CDR3 loop: CASSLLGDSREAFF. The CDR3 DNA is TGCGCCAGCAGCCTTCTGGGGGACAGTCGTGAAGCTTTCTTT.